The clone carrying this T cell receptor beta chain has at least ten counts. The antigen remains undetermined. TCRdb fed the reads into MiXCR, producing one record per CDR3 protein. The sample includes approximately 500,000 distinct CDR3 sequences, roughly a third of them seen just once. The sample originates from a study of T cell repertoires in cytomegalovirus infection. Study information: Selection of CMV epitopes for the study included recently identified HLA-C-restricted and well-studied HLA-B-restricted ones. Indications came from public TCR beta signatures; they pointed to CMV infection and to a matching HLA type.

Study-wide findings and caveats: In two of eight donors, the top clonotype was HLA-C-restricted CMV-specific.

The specimen comprised cultured PBMCs, sampled from culture after CMV antigen stimulation. This sequence originates from a human donor in good health (CMV status not recorded). Some clones in this sample may be carry-over from other donors' samples.

CDR3 sequence: CASSSRGGGLVEAFF. CDR3 bases: TGTGCCAGCAGCTCTCGGGGAGGGGGCCTTGTTGAAGCTTTCTTT. This chain uses TRBV7-2 with TRBJ1-1, with 7 nucleotides matching TRBD1. The CDR3 covers 15 residues. Germline CDR1 and CDR2: SGHTA and FQGNSA. V gave up 4 bases and J gave up 7 bases; unmatched junction bases: 12. Looking up the rest from reference TRBV7-2 and TRBJ1-1 gives the full variable domain: GAGVSQSPSNKVTEKGKDVELRCDPISGHTALYWYRQSLGQGLEFLIYFQGNSAPDKSGLPSDRFSAERTGGSVSTLTIQRTQQEDSAVYLCASSSRGGGLVEAFFGQGTRLTVV.